This T cell receptor beta chain is from a study of post-analysis software for immune sequencing data. Unique molecular identifiers tagged the TCR beta cDNA libraries. Each CDR3 protein gets one entry after TCRdb re-called the PCR reads with MiXCR. Among hundreds of thousands of distinct CDR3 sequences listed, 30% were seen once. Overall study findings and caveats: TRBV5-6, TRBV5-1 and TRBV20-1 were among several TRBV segments more frequent in patients than controls.

CDR1 is DFQATT, CDR2 SNEGSKA, per germline (reference sequence). V lost 6 bases and J 2 bases, leaving 18 bases between the germline ends. The CDR3 consists of 15 residues. About this clonotype itself: Its antigen is still unknown.

The clonotype comes from a girl between 10 and 17 years old with multiple sclerosis. The specimen sequenced was blood. The chain employs TRBV20-1 and TRBJ2-3; D may be TRBD1 (5 bases). The CDR3 DNA sequence: TGCAGTGCCCCAGGCCCAGGGCCTAACACAGATACGCAGTATTTT. It translates to CSAPGPGPNTDTQYF.